The TCR beta chain described here comes from a study of T-cell reconstitution after alpha-beta-depleted transplantation in children. Points from the study as a whole: There were reportedly several hundred expanded graft clones from which alpha-beta T cells came about two months after transplant. It was newly produced T cells that mostly accounted for T-cell counts and diversity one year after transplant.

The sample holds many counts of this clonotype. Its specificity is unknown. The germline V and J ends were trimmed by 4 bases and 9 bases, with 19 bases remaining between them. Germline CDR1 reads LGHNA; CDR2 reads YNFKEQ. The CDR3 spans 15 residues. Library preparation (for TCRbeta) was performed with unique molecular identifiers. Using its own MiXCR run on the PCR reads, TCRdb lists one record per CDR3 protein. In the table there are over 100,000 distinct CDR3 sequences, under 7% of which are singletons. This sequence was found in a female patient aged 2-10 years who had a stem cell transplant for Fanconi anemia, so the T cells may come from the graft donor. This chain links TRBV4-2 with TRBJ2-1; D tentatively reads TRBD1 or TRBD2 (5 bases each). Source: PBMCs, mostly from graft donor cells, taken 60 days after TCRalphabeta/CD19-depleted stem cell transplant. Here the CDR3 reads CASSLLGPTRGEQFF. CDR3 DNA sequence: TGTGCCAGCAGCCTCCTAGGACCTACGAGGGGTGAGCAGTTCTTC.